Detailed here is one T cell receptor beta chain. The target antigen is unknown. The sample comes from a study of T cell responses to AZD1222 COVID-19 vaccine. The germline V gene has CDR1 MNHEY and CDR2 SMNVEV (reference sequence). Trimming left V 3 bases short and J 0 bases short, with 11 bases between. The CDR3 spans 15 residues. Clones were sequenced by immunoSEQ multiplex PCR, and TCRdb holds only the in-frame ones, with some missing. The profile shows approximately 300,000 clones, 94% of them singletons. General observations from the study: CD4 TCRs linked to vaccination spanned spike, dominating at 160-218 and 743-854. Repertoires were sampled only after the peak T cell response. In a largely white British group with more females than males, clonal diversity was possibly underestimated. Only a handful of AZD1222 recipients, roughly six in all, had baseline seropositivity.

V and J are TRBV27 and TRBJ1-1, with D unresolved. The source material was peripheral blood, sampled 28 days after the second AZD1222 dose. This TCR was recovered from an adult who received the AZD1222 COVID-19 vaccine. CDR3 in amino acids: CASSFRREMNTEAFF. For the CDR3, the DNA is TGTGCCAGCAGTTTCCGCCGGGAGATGAACACTGAAGCTTTCTTT.